A selection of T cell receptor beta chains follows, all from one sample in a study of T cell repertoires in cytomegalovirus infection. TCRdb ran MiXCR on the reads and lists one entry per CDR3 protein. The table has about 530,000 distinct CDR3 sequences, about 25% seen once. The specimen sequenced was PBMCs. Source of these receptors: a human donor in good health (CMV status not recorded). Some clones in this sample may be carry-over from other donors' samples. Each CDR3 is given with its conserved first and last residue. The D gene is left open where the match is weak. Size values are once, few and many counts, or a class for expanded clones, and some rows have none.

cdr3_length	j_call	d_call	clone_size	v_call	cdr3_nt	cdr3_aa
12	TRBJ2-7	TRBD1	many	TRBV19	TGTGCCAGCCGGGACAGGGGCTACGAGCAGTACTTC	CASRDRGYEQYF
14	TRBJ1-1	TRBD1	.	TRBV2	TGTGCCAGCAGTCGGACAGGTATGAACACTGAAGCTTTCTTT	CASSRTGMNTEAFF
15	TRBJ2-3	.	.	TRBV5-4	TGTGCCAGCAGCTTGGAGCCCATACTCACAGATACGCAGTATTTT	CASSLEPILTDTQYF
15	TRBJ2-7	.	.	TRBV5-5	TGTGCCAGCAGCTTCCCGGGGATTCGGTCCTACGAGCAGTACTTC	CASSFPGIRSYEQYF
16	TRBJ1-6	.	few	TRBV11-2	TGTGCCAGCAGCACCAGCCCGGCGAGGATTAATTCACCCCTCCACTTT	CASSTSPARINSPLHF
14	TRBJ1-1	.	few	TRBV6-2/TRBV6-3	TGTGCCAGCAGAAACGGGGGGGTTGCTACTGAAGCTTTCTTT	CASRNGGVATEAFF
16	TRBJ2-3	TRBD1	.	TRBV5-1	TGCGCCAGCAGCTTGTTGGCAGGGGGACACACAGATACGCAGTATTTT	CASSLLAGGHTDTQYF
18	TRBJ2-5	.	.	TRBV12-3/TRBV12-4	TGTGCCAGCAGCCTCTTGGAGGGTACAGGCGAAAGGTGGGAGACCCAGTACTTC	CASSLLEGTGERWETQYF
16	TRBJ1-1	.	many	TRBV12-3/TRBV12-4	TGTGCCAGCAGCTACCCGTCGACGGGGGTGGACACTGAAGCTTTCTTT	CASSYPSTGVDTEAFF
11	TRBJ1-2	.	few	TRBV29-1	TGCAGCGGCAGGGTTAACTATGGCTACACCTTC	CSGRVNYGYTF
15	TRBJ1-4	.	.	TRBV5-1	TGCGCCAGCAGCTTGATTGGAGCAACTAATGAAAAACGGTTTTTT	CASSLIGATNEKRFF
15	TRBJ1-1	.	.	TRBV5-1	TGCGCCAGCAGCCGTAGTGGGATAATGAACACTGAAGCTTTCTTT	CASSRSGIMNTEAFF
14	TRBJ1-3	.	.	TRBV2	TGTGCCAGCATTAACGACAGGATTGGAAACACCATATATTTT	CASINDRIGNTIYF
12	TRBJ2-1	.	.	TRBV7-2	TGTGCCAGCAGCTTCCCATTCAATGAGCAGTTCTTC	CASSFPFNEQFF
15	TRBJ2-7	TRBD2	many	TRBV7-3	TGTGCCAGCAGCTTAACGTCCAGCGGGGCCTACGAGCAGTACTTC	CASSLTSSGAYEQYF
16	TRBJ2-1	.	.	TRBV12-5	TGTGCTAGTGGCCGATCCTCCCAGTGGGCCTACAATGAGCAGTTCTTC	CASGRSSQWAYNEQFF
12	TRBJ1-1	TRBD1	many	TRBV20-1	TGCAGTGCCGGGACAGGGGACACTGAAGCTTTCTTT	CSAGTGDTEAFF
17	TRBJ1-2	TRBD1	many	TRBV27	TGTGCCAGCAGTTTAATGGGCAGGGGGCCTCTAGACTATGGCTACACCTTC	CASSLMGRGPLDYGYTF
16	TRBJ2-1	TRBD2	.	TRBV7-2	TGTGCCAGCAGCCCCCGTCCTAGCGGGCCGCGTAATGAGCAGTTCTTC	CASSPRPSGPRNEQFF
13	TRBJ2-3	.	.	TRBV25-1	TGTGCCAGCAACCGACAGAGAGGTGATACGCAGTATTTT	CASNRQRGDTQYF
15	TRBJ2-2	.	.	TRBV6-2/TRBV6-3	TGTGCCAGCAAACGGAGGGCATCCGACACCGGGGAGCTGTTTTTT	CASKRRASDTGELFF
14	TRBJ1-6	.	.	TRBV12-3/TRBV12-4	TGTGCCAGCAGAAAGCGCGCTAATAATTCACCCCTCCACTTT	CASRKRANNSPLHF
17	TRBJ1-2	TRBD1	.	TRBV12-3/TRBV12-4	TGTGCCAGCAGTTTACGGGACAGGGCCCCATTGACTATGAGCTACACCTTC	CASSLRDRAPLTMSYTF
14	TRBJ2-1	.	few	TRBV20-1	TGCAGTGCCGAAAACTGGGGTTCCTACAATGAGCAGTTCTTC	CSAENWGSYNEQFF